The T cell receptor beta chain described here comes from a study of beta chain features in type 1 diabetes. Study-wide findings and caveats: Shorter TCRB CDR3s, moderately but significantly so, were found in Type 1 diabetes patients in all four CD4+ subsets. Since sequencing was performed on cDNA, cells with high TCR expression could be over-represented.

V lost 5 bases and J 1 base, leaving 11 bases between the germline ends. The CDR3 has 14 amino acids. CDR1 is SEHNR and CDR2 is FQNEAQ in the germline V gene (reference sequence). As every portion of the isolated RNA was reverse transcribed, the sequencing read expressed TCRB transcripts. Sequenced naive, central memory and regulatory T cell samples produced an average of roughly 3.9 million reads. Generated by immunoSEQ multiplex PCR, the TCRdb table keeps only in-frame clones and is missing some. The table lists 250,000 to 350,000 clones, roughly an eighth of them singletons. This clone appeared a few times. Its cognate antigen is unknown.

The sample was naive CD4+ T cells from blood. This receptor was taken from a man aged 25-40 years with type 1 diabetes. This chain uses TRBV7-9 with TRBJ1-1; weak D call: TRBD1 (5 bases). In DNA form, the CDR3 reads TGTGCCAGCAGCCAACCAGGGAAGAACACTGAAGCTTTCTTT. This sequence encodes CASSQPGKNTEAFF.